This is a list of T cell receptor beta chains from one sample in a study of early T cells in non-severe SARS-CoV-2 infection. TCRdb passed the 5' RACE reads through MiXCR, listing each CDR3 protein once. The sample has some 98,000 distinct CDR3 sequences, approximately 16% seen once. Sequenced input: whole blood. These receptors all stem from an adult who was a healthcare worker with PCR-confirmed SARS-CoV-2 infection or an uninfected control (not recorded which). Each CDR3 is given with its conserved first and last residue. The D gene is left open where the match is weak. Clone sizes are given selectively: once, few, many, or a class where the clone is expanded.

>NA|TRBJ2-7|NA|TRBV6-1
TGTGCCAGCAGTGAAGGGGAGACCCTTCGGTTTTACGAGCAGTACTTC
CASSEGETLRFYEQYF
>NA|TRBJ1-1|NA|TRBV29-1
TGCAGCGTTGAACTCTTCGGGGAAGCTTTCTTT
CSVELFGEAFF
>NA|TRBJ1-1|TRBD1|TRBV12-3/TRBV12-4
TGTGCCAGCAGATTGTACAGGGGGCCGAGCACTGAAGCTTTCTTT
CASRLYRGPSTEAFF
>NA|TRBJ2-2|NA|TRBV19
TGTGCCAGTAGTATTGAGTCAACCAACACCGGGGAGCTGTTTTTT
CASSIESTNTGELFF
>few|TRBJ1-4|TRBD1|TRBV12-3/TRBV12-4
TGTGCCAGCGGAACCGGGACAGGGACTGAAAAACTGTTTTTT
CASGTGTGTEKLFF
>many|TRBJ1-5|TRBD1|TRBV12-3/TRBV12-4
TGTGCCAGCAGTTTGACCAGGGGGGATCAGCCCCAGCATTTT
CASSLTRGDQPQHF
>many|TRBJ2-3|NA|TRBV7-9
TGTGCCAGCAGCTTCGGGGGGCCAGATACGCAGTATTTT
CASSFGGPDTQYF
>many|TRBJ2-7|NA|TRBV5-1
TGCGCCAGCAGCTTGGAACCAGGGGTATCGGGCGAGCAGTACTTC
CASSLEPGVSGEQYF
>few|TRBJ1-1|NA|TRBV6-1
TGTGCCAGCAGTAGAAGCCACACCAACACTGAAGCTTTCTTT
CASSRSHTNTEAFF
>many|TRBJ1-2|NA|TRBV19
TGTGCCAGTAGTATTGGTGGACAGAACTATGGCTACACCTTC
CASSIGGQNYGYTF
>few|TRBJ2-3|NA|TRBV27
TGTGCCAGCAGTTTAAAGCCTGCCCGCACAGATACGCAGTATTTT
CASSLKPARTDTQYF
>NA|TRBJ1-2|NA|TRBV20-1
TGCAGTGCTAGAGGCCCTGGGACCCTTAACTATGGCTACACCTTC
CSARGPGTLNYGYTF